This T cell receptor beta chain was sequenced in a study of cytomegalovirus exposure and HLA in healthy donors. The wider study: The study placed 70% to 85% of its 398 genotyped donors in the Caucasian-associated ancestry cluster. Whole-study results and caveats: Clonal expansion was found to be greater in HLA-associated TCR beta chains than in equally common others in a later analysis. DRB1 showed the most TCR associations and HLA-C the fewest in a later analysis, as rates varied by HLA locus. Whilst most TCR sequences proved rare, a subset of public TCRs occurred across many donors.

About this clone: Antigen specificity is unknown.

The primer mix had 60 Vbeta and 13 Jbeta primers. Libraries were prepared by immunoSEQ multiplex PCR; TCRdb keeps only in-frame clonotypes and omits some of them. This sample yields about 140,000 clones, of which approximately 70% are seen a single time; 1% to 1.5% belongs to the top ten. The CDR3 length is 13 residues. V was pared by 6 bases and J by 7 bases, with 15 bases between. From germline, CDR1 is ENHRY and CDR2 SYGVKD. Sequencing was performed on PBMCs. V and J are TRBV10-3 and TRBJ1-1, with D uncertain. The sequence derives from a woman in her forties in good health and CMV-seronegative. The CDR3 reads CAIRASGSGEAFF. DNA of the CDR3: TGTGCCATCAGGGCGTCCGGGTCGGGTGAAGCTTTCTTT.